This TCR beta chain emerged from a study of STAT5B mutations in CD4+ large granular lymphocyte leukemia. Findings and caveats of the study: Without HLA matching, higher CD4+ than CD8+ T-LGLL clonality could reflect small sample size.

This was a survey-level run. Sequencing used immunoSEQ multiplex PCR; TCRdb keeps in-frame clones, though not all of them. The table lists some 35,000 clones, 69% of them singletons. Comment on this clone: Its antigen is unidentified.

This clonotype was sampled from a human donor in good health. Sequenced input: CD4+ T cells from blood buffy coats.

CDR3 region: CASSFSRVAGELFF. CDR3 nucleotide sequence: TGTGCCAGCAGCTTTTCCAGGGTAGCCGGGGAGCTGTTTTTT. V and J are TRBV5-4 and TRBJ2-2; maybe TRBD1 (5 bases). With 2 bases removed from V and 6 bases from J, the gap between germline ends came to 11 bases. CDR1 and CDR2 from the germline V gene are SGHNT and YYREEE (reference sequence). CDR3 size: 14 residues.